The 11 T cell receptor beta chains listed next were all sequenced from one sample in a study of blood T cell repertoires in COVID-19. Profiling relied on immunoSEQ multiplex PCR, and the TCRdb table lists in-frame clones only, not all of them. The table lists roughly 200,000 clones, 70% to 90% of them singletons, with under 3.5% in the top ten. Sequences were obtained from peripheral blood. The receptors originated from a man aged 60 to 69 with acute or convalescent COVID-19.

The rearrangement links TRBV29-1 to TRBJ1-3; no definite D call. The V end was cut by 7 bases, the J end by 4 bases, with 11 bases between. The CDR3 has 12 residues. Germline CDR1 and CDR2: SQVTM and ANQGSEA. CDR3 region: CSGRSQGNTIYF. The CDR3 DNA reads as TGCAGCGGGAGGTCCCAGGGAAACACCATATATTTT.

The genes are TRBV7-9 and TRBJ2-4; tentative D call: TRBD1 (6 bases). This CDR3 comprises 15 residues. V lost 5 bases to trimming and J lost 5 bases, with 16 bases between them. Germline V gives CDR1 SEHNR, CDR2 FQNEAQ (reference sequence). CDR3 sequence: CASSPGTRGENIQYF. The CDR3 nucleotides read TGTGCCAGCAGCCCCGGGACAAGGGGCGAAAACATTCAGTACTTC.

The chain uses TRBV6-5 and TRBJ1-1; D remains ambiguous. Germline V CDR1 and CDR2: MNHEY, SVGAGI. This CDR3 comprises 16 residues. Trimming stripped 2 bases from V and 3 bases from J, with 16 bases between. The CDR3 DNA sequence: TGTGCCAGCAGTTACAGCGATTGGAATCGGGACACTGAAGCTTTCTTT. Amino acids: CASSYSDWNRDTEAFF.

This chain's CDR3 is CASSFLRASGRAGGELFF. DNA of the CDR3: TGTGCCAGCAGTTTTCTCCGGGCTAGCGGGAGGGCCGGCGGGGAGCTGTTTTTT. The rearrangement links TRBV28 to TRBJ2-2, with 12 bases aligning to TRBD2. This CDR3 region has 18 residues. Germline assignment: CDR1 MDHEN and CDR2 SYDVKM. V trimming: 3 bases; J trimming: 7 bases; junction bases outside the gene matches: 12.

The chain is built from TRBV5-1 and TRBJ2-2; tentative D call: TRBD1 (6 bases). In germline, CDR1 is SGHRS, CDR2 YFSETQ. CDR3 length: 16 amino acids. Deletions cut 7 bases from V and 4 bases from J, with 20 bases between. CDR3 DNA: TGCGCCAGCGAGCTTGGAGTCAGGGGCGGCACCGGGGAGCTGTTTTTT. The encoded protein is CASELGVRGGTGELFF.

On this clone itself: At one end the junction does not follow the germline gene, possibly because of a read error. This rearrangement joins TRBV7-2 to TRBJ2-7; D perhaps matches TRBD1 (6 bases). The CDR3 extends over 12 amino acids. Germline loops: CDR1 SGHTA, CDR2 FQGNSA. The CDR3 loop reads CASSLDRAGLDF. DNA for the CDR3: TGTGCCAGCAGCTTAGACAGGGCCGGGTTGGACTTC.

This clone came up a few times. J is TRBJ2-7 and V is TRBV7-2; 7 bases line up with TRBD1. CDR1 and CDR2 from the germline V gene are SGHTA and FQGNSA. V lost 2 bases to trimming and J lost 3 bases; unmatched junction nucleotides: 10. The CDR3 is made up of 16 amino acids. CDR3 sequence (DNA): TGTGCCAGCAGCTTACCAGGGGGTAGGGTCAACTACGAGCAGTACTTC. It encodes CASSLPGGRVNYEQYF.

The chain has TRBV28 and TRBJ1-5, with 8 bases that match TRBD1. Trimming removed 4 bases from V and 1 base from J; junction bases left unmatched: 6. CDR3 length equals 16 residues. Germline lookup yields CDR1 MDHEN and CDR2 SYDVKM. The CDR3 region has the DNA TGTGCCAGCAGTTCCCGGACAGGGTTAAGCAATCAGCCCCAGCATTTT. Translated: CASSSRTGLSNQPQHF. The full variable domain, completed using reference TRBV28 and TRBJ1-5, is DVKVTQSSRYLVKRTGEKVFLECVQDMDHENMFWYRQDPGLGLRLIYFSYDVKMKEKGDIPEGYSVSREKKERFSLILESASTNQTSMYLCASSSRTGLSNQPQHFGDGTRLSIL.

This sequence joins TRBV5-4 and TRBJ2-1; 7 nucleotides agree with TRBD2. The CDR3 runs to 16 residues. Germline CDR1 SGHNT, CDR2 YYREEE (reference sequence). Germline trimming cut 2 bases from V and 0 bases from J; bases unmatched to any gene: 5. This CDR3 is CASSFGGKSSYNEQFF. CDR3 bases: TGTGCCAGCAGCTTCGGGGGGAAGAGCTCCTACAATGAGCAGTTCTTC. Based on the CDR3 plus reference TRBV5-4 and TRBJ2-1, the full variable domain is ETGVTQSPTHLIKTRGQQVTLRCSSQSGHNTVSWYQQALGQGPQFIFQYYREEENGRGNFPPRFSGLQFPNYSSELNVNALELDDSALYLCASSFGGKSSYNEQFFGPGTRLTVL.

This clone has only a few counts. The genes are TRBV6-6 and TRBJ2-5; 12 bases match TRBD2. V dropped 2 bases and J dropped 4; count of bases not matched to a gene: 2. The CDR3 is 15 amino acids. Germline V gene lookup returns CDR1 MNHNY and CDR2 SVGAGI (reference sequence). As DNA, the CDR3 is TGTGCCAGCAGTTACCGGGGACTAGCGGGAGAGACCCAGTACTTC. Encoded protein: CASSYRGLAGETQYF.

The V call is TRBV29-1, the J call TRBJ2-3; D may be TRBD1 or TRBD2 (6 bases each). Trimming left V 7 bases short and J 8 bases short, with 19 bases between. Germline V gene sequence: CDR1 SQVTM, CDR2 ANQGSEA. The CDR3 loop spans 13 amino acids. The CDR3 is CSEGGRASGTQYF. CDR3 bases: TGCAGCGAGGGGGGCAGGGCAAGTGGTACGCAGTATTTT.